This TCR beta chain emerged from a study of T cell responses to AZD1222 COVID-19 vaccine. Profiling relied on immunoSEQ multiplex PCR, and the TCRdb table lists in-frame clones only, not all of them. This table holds more than 150,000 clones, just over 85% found once. This clone was counted once. Its antigen is not identified. Study-level points and caveats: Breadth and depth of Spike-specific TCRs rose after two AZD1222 doses. A mostly white British donor set with more females was recruited, and clonal diversity was possibly underestimated. With dominance at 160-218 and 743-854, vaccine-associated CD4 TCRs spanned spike. Repertoire sampling happened only post peak T cell response.

The V gene's germline CDR1 is SGHAT and CDR2 FQNNGV. V was shortened by 0 bases and J by 5 bases, with 13 bases between the two germline ends. This CDR3 region has 15 residues. The TCR comes from an adult in good health. The chain recombines TRBV11-2 with TRBJ2-5; D may be TRBD2 (7 bases). The sequencing used peripheral blood, collected on day 0 of AZD1222 vaccination. The CDR3 protein is CASSLDWGGLETQYF. The DNA for the CDR3 is TGTGCCAGCAGCTTAGATTGGGGGGGCTTGGAGACCCAGTACTTC.